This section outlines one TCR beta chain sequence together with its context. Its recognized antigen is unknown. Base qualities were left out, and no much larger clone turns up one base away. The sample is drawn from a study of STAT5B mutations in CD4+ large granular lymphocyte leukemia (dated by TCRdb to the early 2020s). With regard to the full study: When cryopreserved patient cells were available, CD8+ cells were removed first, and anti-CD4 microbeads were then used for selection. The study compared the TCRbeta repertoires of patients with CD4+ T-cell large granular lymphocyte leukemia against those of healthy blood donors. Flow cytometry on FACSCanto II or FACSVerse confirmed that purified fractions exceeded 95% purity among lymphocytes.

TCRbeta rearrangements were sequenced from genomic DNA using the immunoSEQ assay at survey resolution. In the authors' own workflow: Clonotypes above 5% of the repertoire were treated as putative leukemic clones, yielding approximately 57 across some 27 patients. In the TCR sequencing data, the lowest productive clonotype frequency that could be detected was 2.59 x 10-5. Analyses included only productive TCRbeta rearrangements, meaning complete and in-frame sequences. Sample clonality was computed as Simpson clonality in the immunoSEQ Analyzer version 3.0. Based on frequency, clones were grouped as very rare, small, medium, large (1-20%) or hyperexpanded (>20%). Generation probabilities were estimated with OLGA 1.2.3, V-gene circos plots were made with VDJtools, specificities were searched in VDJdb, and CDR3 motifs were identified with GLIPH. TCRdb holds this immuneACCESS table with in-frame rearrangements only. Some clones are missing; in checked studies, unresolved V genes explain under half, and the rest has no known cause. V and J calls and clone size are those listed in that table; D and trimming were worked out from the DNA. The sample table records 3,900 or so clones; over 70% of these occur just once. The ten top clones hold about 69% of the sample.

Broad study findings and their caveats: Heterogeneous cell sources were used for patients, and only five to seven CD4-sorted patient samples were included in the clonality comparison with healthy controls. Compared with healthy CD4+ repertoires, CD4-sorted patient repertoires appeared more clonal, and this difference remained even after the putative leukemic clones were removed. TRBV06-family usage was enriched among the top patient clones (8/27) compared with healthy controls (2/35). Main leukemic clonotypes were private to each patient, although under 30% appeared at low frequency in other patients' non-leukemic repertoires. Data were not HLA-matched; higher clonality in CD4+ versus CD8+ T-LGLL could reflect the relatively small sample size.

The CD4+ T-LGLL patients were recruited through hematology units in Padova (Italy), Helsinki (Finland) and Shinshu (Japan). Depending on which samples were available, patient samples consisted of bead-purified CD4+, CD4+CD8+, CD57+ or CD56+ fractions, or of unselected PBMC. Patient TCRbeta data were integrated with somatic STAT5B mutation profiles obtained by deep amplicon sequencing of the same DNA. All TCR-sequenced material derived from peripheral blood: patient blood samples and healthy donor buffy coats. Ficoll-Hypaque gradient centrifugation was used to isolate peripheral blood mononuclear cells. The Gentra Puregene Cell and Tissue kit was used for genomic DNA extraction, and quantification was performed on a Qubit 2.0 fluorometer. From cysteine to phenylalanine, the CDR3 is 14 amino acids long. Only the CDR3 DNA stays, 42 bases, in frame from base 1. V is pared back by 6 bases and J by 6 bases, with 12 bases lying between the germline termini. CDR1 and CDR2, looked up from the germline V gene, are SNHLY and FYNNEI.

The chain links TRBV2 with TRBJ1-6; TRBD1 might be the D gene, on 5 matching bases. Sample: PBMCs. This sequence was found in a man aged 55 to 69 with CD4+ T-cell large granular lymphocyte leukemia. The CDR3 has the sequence CASRIEQGNSPLHF. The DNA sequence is TGTGCCAGCAGAATAGAGCAGGGTAATTCACCCCTCCACTTT.